At least ten counts were recorded for the clone carrying this T cell receptor beta chain. The CDR3 has 15 residues. Germline CDR1 SQVTM, CDR2 ANQGSEA. Trimming pared 1 base from V and 0 bases from J, leaving 10 bases between. These data come from a study of response to subunit inactivated influenza vaccine. TCRdb ran MiXCR on the RT-PCR reads and lists one entry per CDR3 protein. The data hold 650,000 to 800,000 distinct CDR3 sequences, with 14% observed a single time. The sequence was collected from a man aged 45-60 years who received an inactivated influenza vaccine. The chain employs TRBV29-1 and TRBJ2-1; D may be TRBD2 (5 bases). This specimen was PBMCs from blood, taken around two weeks before vaccination. The CDR3 reads CSVEGSGSSYNEQFF. DNA of the CDR3: TGCAGCGTTGAAGGTTCTGGGAGCTCCTACAATGAGCAGTTCTTC.